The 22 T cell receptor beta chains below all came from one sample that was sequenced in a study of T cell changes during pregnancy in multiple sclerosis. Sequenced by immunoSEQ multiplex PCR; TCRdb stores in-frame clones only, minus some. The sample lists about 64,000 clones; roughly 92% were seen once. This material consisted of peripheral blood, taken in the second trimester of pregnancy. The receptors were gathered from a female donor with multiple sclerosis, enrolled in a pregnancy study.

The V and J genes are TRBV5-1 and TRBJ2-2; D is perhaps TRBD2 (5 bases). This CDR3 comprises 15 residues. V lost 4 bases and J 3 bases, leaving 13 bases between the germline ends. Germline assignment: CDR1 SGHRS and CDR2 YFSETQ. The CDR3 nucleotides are TGCGCCAGCAGCCGGGATTTGAGCGACACCGGGGAGCTGTTTTTT. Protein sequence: CASSRDLSDTGELFF.

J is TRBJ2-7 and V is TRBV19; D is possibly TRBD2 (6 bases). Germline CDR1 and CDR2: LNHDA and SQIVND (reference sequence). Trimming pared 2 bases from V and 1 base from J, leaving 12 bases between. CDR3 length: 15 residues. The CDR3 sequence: CASSIRGGLSYEQYF. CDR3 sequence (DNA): TGTGCCAGTAGTATAAGAGGAGGGCTTTCCTACGAGCAGTACTTC.

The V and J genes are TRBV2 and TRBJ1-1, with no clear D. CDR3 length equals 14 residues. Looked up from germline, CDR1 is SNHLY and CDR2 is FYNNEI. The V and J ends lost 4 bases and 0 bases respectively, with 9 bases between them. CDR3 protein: CASSVIEMNTEAFF. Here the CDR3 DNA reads TGTGCCAGCAGTGTGATAGAAATGAACACTGAAGCTTTCTTT.

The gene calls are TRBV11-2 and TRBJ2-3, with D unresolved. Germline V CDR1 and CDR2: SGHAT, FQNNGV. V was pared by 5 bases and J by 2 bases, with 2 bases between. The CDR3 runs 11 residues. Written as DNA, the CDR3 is TGTGCCAGCAGCCACACAGATACGCAGTATTTT. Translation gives CASSHTDTQYF. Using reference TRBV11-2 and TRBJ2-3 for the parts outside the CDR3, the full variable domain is EAGVAQSPRYKIIEKRQSVAFWCNPISGHATLYWYQQILGQGPKLLIQFQNNGVVDDSQLPKDRFSAERLKGVDSTLKIQPAKLEDSAVYLCASSHTDTQYFGPGTRLTVL.

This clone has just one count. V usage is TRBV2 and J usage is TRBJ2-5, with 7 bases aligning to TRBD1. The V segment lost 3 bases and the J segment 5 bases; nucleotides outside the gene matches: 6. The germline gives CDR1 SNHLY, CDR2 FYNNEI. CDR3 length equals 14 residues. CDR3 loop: CASSDRQGRETQYF. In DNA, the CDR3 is TGTGCCAGCAGTGACAGACAGGGACGGGAGACCCAGTACTTC.

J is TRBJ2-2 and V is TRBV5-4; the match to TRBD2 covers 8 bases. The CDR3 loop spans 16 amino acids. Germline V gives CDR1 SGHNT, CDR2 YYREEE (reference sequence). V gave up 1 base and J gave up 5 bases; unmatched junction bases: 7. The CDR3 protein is CASSLTLAGRTGELFF. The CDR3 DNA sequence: TGTGCCAGCAGCTTGACGTTAGCGGGACGGACCGGGGAGCTGTTTTTT.

The CDR3 bases are TGCAGCGCGCAAACCGGGACAGGGACACACTTGCACAATGAGCAGTTCTTC. Translating it yields CSAQTGTGTHLHNEQFF. This chain uses TRBV29-1 with TRBJ2-1; 9 bases line up with TRBD1. V shed 7 bases and J 5 bases; nucleotides not matched to a gene: 18. Looked up from germline, CDR1 is SQVTM and CDR2 is ANQGSEA. The CDR3 totals 17 residues.

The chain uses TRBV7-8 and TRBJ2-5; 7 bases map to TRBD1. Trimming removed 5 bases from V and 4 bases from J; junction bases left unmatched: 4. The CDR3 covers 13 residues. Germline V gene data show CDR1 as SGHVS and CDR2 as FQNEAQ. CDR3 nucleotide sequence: TGTGCCAGCAGCCCCAGACAGGGAGAGACCCAGTACTTC. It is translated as CASSPRQGETQYF.

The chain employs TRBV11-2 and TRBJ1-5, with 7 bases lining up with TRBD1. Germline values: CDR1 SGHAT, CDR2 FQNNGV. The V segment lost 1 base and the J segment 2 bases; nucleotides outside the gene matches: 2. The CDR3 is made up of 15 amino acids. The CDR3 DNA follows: TGTGCCAGCAGCTTAGCCAGGGGGGGCAATCAGCCCCAGCATTTT. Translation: CASSLARGGNQPQHF.

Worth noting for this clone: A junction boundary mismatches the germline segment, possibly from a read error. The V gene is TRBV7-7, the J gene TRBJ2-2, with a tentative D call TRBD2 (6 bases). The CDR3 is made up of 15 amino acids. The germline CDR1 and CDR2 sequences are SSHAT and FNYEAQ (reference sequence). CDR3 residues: CASSLSGDNTGELFF. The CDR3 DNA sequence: TGTGCTAGCAGCTTATCGGGAGACAACACCGGGGAGCTGTTTTTT.

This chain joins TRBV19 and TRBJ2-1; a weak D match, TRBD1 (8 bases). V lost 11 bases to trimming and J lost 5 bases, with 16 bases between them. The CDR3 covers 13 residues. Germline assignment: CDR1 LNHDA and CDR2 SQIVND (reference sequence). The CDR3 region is CACGGQAHNEQFF. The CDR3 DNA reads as TGTGCCTGCGGGGGACAGGCTCACAATGAGCAGTTCTTC.

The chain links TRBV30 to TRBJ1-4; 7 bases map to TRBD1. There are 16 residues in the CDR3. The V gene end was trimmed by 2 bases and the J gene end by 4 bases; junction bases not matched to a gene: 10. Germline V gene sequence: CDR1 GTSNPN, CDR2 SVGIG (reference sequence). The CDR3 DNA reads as TGTGCCTGGAGTTGGGGGACTGGGGACAGTAATGAAAAACTGTTTTTT. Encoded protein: CAWSWGTGDSNEKLFF.

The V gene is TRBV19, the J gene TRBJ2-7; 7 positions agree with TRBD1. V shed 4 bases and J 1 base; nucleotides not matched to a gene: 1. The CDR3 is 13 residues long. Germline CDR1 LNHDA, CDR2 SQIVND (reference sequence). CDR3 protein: CASSTTGSYEQYF. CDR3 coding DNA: TGTGCCAGTAGTACGACAGGGTCCTACGAGCAGTACTTC.

Written as DNA, the CDR3 is TGTGCCAGCAGTTCCTATCCCTTCTATAATTCACCCCTCCACTTT. This sequence encodes CASSSYPFYNSPLHF. The chain couples TRBV27 to TRBJ1-6; D not resolved. The CDR3 totals 15 residues. V was pared by 4 bases and J by 3 bases, with 10 bases between. Germline V CDR1 and CDR2: MNHEY, SMNVEV (reference sequence).

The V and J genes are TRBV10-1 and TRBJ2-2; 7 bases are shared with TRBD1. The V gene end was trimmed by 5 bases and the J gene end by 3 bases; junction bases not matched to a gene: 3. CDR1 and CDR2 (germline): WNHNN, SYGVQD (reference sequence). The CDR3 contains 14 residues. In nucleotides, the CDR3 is TGCGCCAGCAGTACAGGGGCCGACACCGGGGAGCTGTTTTTT. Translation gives CASSTGADTGELFF.

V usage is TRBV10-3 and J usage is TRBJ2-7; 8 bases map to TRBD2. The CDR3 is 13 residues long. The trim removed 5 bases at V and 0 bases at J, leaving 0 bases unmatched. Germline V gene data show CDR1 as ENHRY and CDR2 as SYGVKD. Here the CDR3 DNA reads TGTGCCATCAGTAGCGGGAGCTCCTACGAGCAGTACTTC. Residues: CAISSGSSYEQYF.

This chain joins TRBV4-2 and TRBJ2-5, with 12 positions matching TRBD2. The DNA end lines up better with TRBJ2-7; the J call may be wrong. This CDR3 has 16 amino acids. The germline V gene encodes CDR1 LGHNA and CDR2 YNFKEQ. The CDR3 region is CASSQDRTSGRTEQYF. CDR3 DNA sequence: TGTGCCAGCAGCCAAGATAGAACTAGCGGGAGGACCGAGCAGTACTTC.

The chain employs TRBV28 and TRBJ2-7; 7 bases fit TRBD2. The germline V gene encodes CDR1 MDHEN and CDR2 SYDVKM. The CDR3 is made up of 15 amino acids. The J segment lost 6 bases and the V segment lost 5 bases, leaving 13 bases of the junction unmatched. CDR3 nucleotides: TGTGCCAGCAGTCCCTTCGGGGGGTTCACGGGCGAGCAGTACTTC. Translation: CASSPFGGFTGEQYF.

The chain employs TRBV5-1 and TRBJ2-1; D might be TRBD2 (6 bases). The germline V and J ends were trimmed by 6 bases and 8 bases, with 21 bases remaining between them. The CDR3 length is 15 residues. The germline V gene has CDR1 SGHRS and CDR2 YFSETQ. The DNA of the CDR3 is TGCGCCAGCACGTTTCGGGACTCTGGCTTGCATGAGCAGTTCTTC. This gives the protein CASTFRDSGLHEQFF.

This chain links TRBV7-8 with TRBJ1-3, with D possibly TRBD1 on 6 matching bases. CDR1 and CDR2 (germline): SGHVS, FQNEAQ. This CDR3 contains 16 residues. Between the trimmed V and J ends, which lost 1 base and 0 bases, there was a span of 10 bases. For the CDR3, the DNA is TGTGCCAGCAGCTTAGGGGGGACACACTCTGGAAACACCATATATTTT. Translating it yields CASSLGGTHSGNTIYF.

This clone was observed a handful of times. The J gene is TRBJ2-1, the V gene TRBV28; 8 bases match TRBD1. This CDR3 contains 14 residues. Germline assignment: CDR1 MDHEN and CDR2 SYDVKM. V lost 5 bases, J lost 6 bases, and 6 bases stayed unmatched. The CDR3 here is CASSPGQDFNEQFF. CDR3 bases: TGTGCCAGCAGTCCGGGACAGGACTTCAATGAGCAGTTCTTC.

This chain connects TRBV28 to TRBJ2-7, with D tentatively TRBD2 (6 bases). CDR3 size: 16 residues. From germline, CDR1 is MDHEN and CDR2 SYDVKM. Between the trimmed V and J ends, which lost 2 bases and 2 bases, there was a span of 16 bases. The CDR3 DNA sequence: TGTGCCAGCAGTTTAGGTGGGGTAGCGGCTACCTACGAGCAGTACTTC. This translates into CASSLGGVAATYEQYF.